Following are 25 T cell receptor beta chains from one sample sequenced in a study of blood T cell repertoires in COVID-19. Libraries were prepared by immunoSEQ multiplex PCR; TCRdb keeps only in-frame clonotypes and omits some of them. The sample carries a few hundred thousand clones, 70% to 90% recorded once. The sequenced sample consisted of PBMCs or T cells enriched from blood (not recorded which). These receptors all stem from a man aged 40-50 years in a cohort exposed to, infected with or recovered from COVID-19 (not recorded which).

This clone was recorded only once. The chain is built from TRBV9 and TRBJ2-2; D might be TRBD2 (5 bases). Per germline, CDR1 SGDLS and CDR2 YYNGEE. V lost 0 bases and J 1 base, leaving 7 bases between the germline ends. The CDR3 sequence is 15 residues long. Here the CDR3 reads CASSVASLNTGELFF. As DNA, the CDR3 is TGTGCCAGCAGCGTAGCTAGCTTGAACACCGGGGAGCTGTTTTTT.

This clone has only one observation. This chain uses TRBV19 with TRBJ2-3; D is unclear. There are 16 residues in the CDR3. Per the germline V gene, CDR1 is LNHDA and CDR2 is SQIVND (reference sequence). The V and J ends lost 3 bases and 2 bases respectively, with 15 bases between them. The CDR3 loop is CASSMTPMGLTDTQYF. DNA of the CDR3: TGTGCCAGTAGTATGACACCCATGGGCCTCACAGATACGCAGTATTTT.

The chain combines TRBV29-1 with TRBJ1-1, with 10 positions matching TRBD1. J was trimmed by 4 bases and V by 4 bases; bases with no gene match: 6. The CDR3 spans 14 residues. Per the germline V gene, CDR1 is SQVTM and CDR2 is ANQGSEA. The CDR3 DNA reads TGCAGCGTTGGAGAGAGGGACAGGGGCACTGAAGCTTTCTTT. Its translation is CSVGERDRGTEAFF.

The CDR3 nucleotides read TGTGCCAGTAGTATTACGGGGGAGCGAGCTTTCTTT. This translates into CASSITGERAFF. The V and J genes are TRBV19 and TRBJ1-1; a possible D gene is TRBD1 (5 bases). The CDR3 consists of 12 residues. Trimming cost V 3 bases and J 10 bases, with 12 bases left between them. CDR1 and CDR2 (germline): LNHDA, SQIVND (reference sequence).

The rearrangement uses TRBV6-5 and TRBJ1-2; D not certain. The CDR3 extends over 13 amino acids. Trimming took off 8 bases at V and 0 bases at J, with 10 bases between the two ends. CDR1 is MNHEY and CDR2 is SVGAGI in the germline V gene. DNA of the CDR3: TGTGCCAGCGCTTCGACACCTAACTATGGCTACACCTTC. This translates into CASASTPNYGYTF.

The chain recombines TRBV15 with TRBJ2-1; 11 nucleotides agree with TRBD2. The CDR3 totals 17 residues. Germline V CDR1 and CDR2: LNHNV, YYDKDF (reference sequence). The V gene end was trimmed by 7 bases and the J gene end by 7 bases; junction bases not matched to a gene: 15. In DNA form, the CDR3 reads TGTGCCACCACCCGAGGGGATCCTAGCGGGAGGTTTAATGAGCAGTTCTTC. It yields the protein CATTRGDPSGRFNEQFF.

This clone was counted only a few times. V is TRBV5-1 and J is TRBJ2-1, with a weak D call TRBD2 (6 bases). This CDR3 region has 15 residues. V was clipped by 1 base and J by 9 bases, with 17 bases between them. Germline CDR1 reads SGHRS; CDR2 reads YFSETQ. CDR3 protein: CASSLREARKGEQFF. Written as DNA, the CDR3 is TGCGCCAGCAGCTTGAGGGAGGCCCGAAAAGGTGAGCAGTTCTTC. Using reference TRBV5-1 and TRBJ2-1 for the parts outside the CDR3, the full variable domain is KAGVTQTPRYLIKTRGQQVTLSCSPISGHRSVSWYQQTPGQGLQFLFEYFSETQRNKGNFPGRFSGRQFSNSRSEMNVSTLELGDSALYLCASSLREARKGEQFFGPGTRLTVL.

J is TRBJ1-6 and V is TRBV27, with TRBD1 matching over 10 bases. V shed 7 bases and J 9 bases; nucleotides not matched to a gene: 9. The CDR3 consists of 15 residues. Germline-derived CDR1 and CDR2 are MNHEY and SMNVEV (reference sequence). CDR3 in amino acids: CASMTLRDRGSPLHF. CDR3 coding DNA: TGTGCCAGCATGACCCTCCGGGACAGGGGTTCACCCCTCCACTTT.

V usage is TRBV21-1 and J usage is TRBJ2-4; the D call of TRBD1 is as the table states it, not checked on the DNA. TRBV21-1 is shown as a pseudogene. This CDR3 is 12 amino acids long. CDR3 residues: CASSTGRNIQYF. The CDR3, as DNA: TGTGCCAGCAGCACAGGAAGGAACATTCAGTACTTC.

The sample holds one count of this clone. The J gene is TRBJ2-3, the V gene TRBV10-3, with no clear D. The germline CDR1 and CDR2 sequences are ENHRY and SYGVKD. The ends were cut back, 0 bases at V and 4 bases at J, with 5 bases in the middle. The CDR3 length is 13 residues. The CDR3 spells CAISESPADTQYF. In DNA form, the CDR3 reads TGTGCCATCAGTGAGTCTCCAGCAGATACGCAGTATTTT.

The sample holds one count of this clone. The gene calls are TRBV6-2 or TRBV6-3 and TRBJ2-7, with D possibly matching TRBD2 (5 bases). Germline V gives CDR1 MNHEY, CDR2 SVGEGT. The CDR3 is made up of 17 amino acids. The V and J ends lost 0 bases and 0 bases respectively, with 15 bases between them. Written as DNA, the CDR3 is TGTGCCAGCAGTTACTCGGGGTTGCGGGTCTACTCCTACGAGCAGTACTTC. This codes for CASSYSGLRVYSYEQYF.

The rearrangement joins TRBV5-1 to TRBJ2-3; 12 bases agree with TRBD1. The germline gives CDR1 SGHRS, CDR2 YFSETQ. The CDR3 contains 16 residues. The trim removed 2 bases at V and 8 bases at J, leaving 9 bases unmatched. Here the CDR3 DNA reads TGCGCCAGCAGCTTTGGGACAGGGGGCCTCCAGGGTACGCAGTATTTT. Translated, it gives CASSFGTGGLQGTQYF.

The chain combines TRBV3-1 (or the pseudogene TRBV3-2) with TRBJ2-1; a weak D match, TRBD1 (5 bases). Germline CDR1 LGHDT, CDR2 YNNKEL (reference sequence). V was cut by 0 bases and J by 1 base, with 13 bases left in between. CDR3 size: 17 residues. The DNA of the CDR3 is TGTGCCAGCAGCCAAGATACAGGCCTGGCGTCCTACAATGAGCAGTTCTTC. This translates into CASSQDTGLASYNEQFF.

In its sample, this clone was seen a few times. The CDR3 spells CASSIVPVWNQPQHF. CDR3 nucleotide sequence: TGTGCCAGTAGTATAGTCCCAGTTTGGAATCAGCCCCAGCATTTT. The genes are TRBV19 and TRBJ1-5; D is uncertain. Germline V gene sequence: CDR1 LNHDA, CDR2 SQIVND (reference sequence). V was trimmed by 1 base and J by 4 bases, leaving 11 bases between them. The CDR3 runs to 15 residues.

The chain uses TRBV10-3 and TRBJ2-5; D is possibly TRBD1 (5 bases). This CDR3 has 14 amino acids. The V end was cut by 2 bases, the J end by 5 bases, with 12 bases between. The germline CDR1 and CDR2 sequences are ENHRY and SYGVKD. CDR3: CAISEGAGPETQYF. The CDR3 region has the DNA TGTGCCATCAGTGAGGGGGCAGGGCCCGAGACCCAGTACTTC.

This rearrangement joins TRBV5-1 to TRBJ1-6, with 8 bases that match TRBD1. This CDR3 contains 15 residues. V was clipped by 4 bases and J by 8 bases; unmatched bases: 8. Germline V CDR1 and CDR2: SGHRS, YFSETQ. The CDR3: CASSVSVQGDSPLHF. The DNA of the CDR3 is TGCGCCAGCAGCGTGTCTGTACAGGGGGATTCACCCCTCCACTTT. The variable domain in full, completed from reference TRBV5-1 and TRBJ1-6, reads KAGVTQTPRYLIKTRGQQVTLSCSPISGHRSVSWYQQTPGQGLQFLFEYFSETQRNKGNFPGRFSGRQFSNSRSEMNVSTLELGDSALYLCASSVSVQGDSPLHFGNGTRLTVT.

This chain uses TRBV6-5 with TRBJ1-5; D may be TRBD1 (5 bases). CDR3 size: 13 residues. Trimming took off 8 bases at V and 5 bases at J, with 13 bases between the two ends. The germline CDR1 and CDR2 sequences are MNHEY and SVGAGI. CDR3: CASRPGRDQPQHF. The CDR3 DNA follows: TGTGCCAGCCGTCCAGGGAGGGATCAGCCCCAGCATTTT.

The chain carries TRBV9 and TRBJ1-2; a possible D gene is TRBD1 (5 bases). Germline V lookup: CDR1 SGDLS, CDR2 YYNGEE. The CDR3 length is 14 residues. The ends were cut back, 0 bases at V and 2 bases at J, with 8 bases in the middle. The CDR3 here is CASSVEPGNYGYTF. As DNA, the CDR3 is TGTGCCAGCAGCGTAGAGCCAGGGAACTATGGCTACACCTTC.

The rearrangement uses TRBV5-1 and TRBJ2-7; 8 bases line up with TRBD2. J lost 3 bases, V lost 5 bases, and 10 bases had no gene match. The CDR3 covers 15 residues. CDR1 is SGHRS and CDR2 is YFSETQ in the germline V gene. CDR3 bases: TGCGCCAGCAGTACGCGGACTAGCTCCCGCTACGAGCAGTACTTC. Translation gives CASSTRTSSRYEQYF.

The V and J genes are TRBV6-5 and TRBJ1-3; D remains ambiguous. The V end was cut by 8 bases, the J end by 0 bases, with 14 bases between. This CDR3 has 15 amino acids. CDR1 and CDR2 from the germline V gene are MNHEY and SVGAGI. Here the CDR3 reads CASGPDGLSGNTIYF. Written as DNA, the CDR3 is TGTGCCAGCGGGCCTGACGGACTCTCTGGAAACACCATATATTTT.

Note on this clone: The same CDR3 also results from other DNA sequences found in this sample. The J gene is TRBJ2-2, the V gene TRBV14; 10 bases agree with TRBD2. This CDR3 is 16 amino acids long. The germline V gene has CDR1 SGHDN and CDR2 FVKESK. V gave up 4 bases and J gave up 3 bases; unmatched junction bases: 5. CDR3 nucleotides: TGTGCCAGCAGCCCCAGCGGGAGGGCCGACACCGGGGAGCTGTTTTTT. Translated, it gives CASSPSGRADTGELFF.

The rearrangement uses TRBV4-1 and TRBJ1-2; possibly TRBD1 for D (6 bases). The CDR3 runs 15 residues. Germline V gene data show CDR1 as MGHRA and CDR2 as YSYEKL. Between the trimmed V and J ends, which lost 1 base and 2 bases, there was a span of 11 bases. In nucleotides, the CDR3 is TGCGCCAGCAGCCAAGCCTCAGGGGACAACTATGGCTACACCTTC. Its protein is CASSQASGDNYGYTF.

V gene TRBV5-1 combines with J gene TRBJ2-2; 11 bases map to TRBD2. From germline, CDR1 is SGHRS and CDR2 YFSETQ. The CDR3 is 17 amino acids. V trimming: 1 base; J trimming: 4 bases; junction bases outside the gene matches: 6. In nucleotides, the CDR3 is TGCGCCAGCAGCTTGCCTAGCGGGAGGTCGGTCACCGGGGAGCTGTTTTTT. Its protein is CASSLPSGRSVTGELFF.

The genes are TRBV28 and TRBJ1-2; TRBD1 matches at 10 bases. CDR1 MDHEN and CDR2 SYDVKM come from the germline V gene. The CDR3 sequence is 15 residues long. V gave up 2 bases and J gave up 8 bases; unmatched junction bases: 8. The CDR3 DNA follows: TGTGCCAGCAGTTTACTTCGACAGGGGGCGAGGGGCTACACCTTC. Its protein product is CASSLLRQGARGYTF.

The rearrangement joins TRBV18 to TRBJ2-7, with TRBD2 matching 11 bases. The trim removed 5 bases at V and 7 bases at J, leaving 4 bases unmatched. The germline V gene has CDR1 KGHSH and CDR2 LQKENI. The CDR3 loop spans 13 amino acids. The CDR3 nucleotides read TGTGCCAGCTCAACGGGACTAGCGGAGGAGCAGTACTTC. This gives the protein CASSTGLAEEQYF.